Listed here are 31 T cell receptor beta chains from one sample, sequenced in a study of T cells in narcolepsy. Profiled with immunoSEQ multiplex PCR; TCRdb holds only in-frame clones, not every one. Of about 34,000 clones detected, 75% to 90% appear once; the ten largest clones hold roughly 2.5%. The sample comprised CD45RA- memory CD4+ T cells from PBMCs. Receptor source: a human donor with narcolepsy.

The rearrangement links TRBV9 to TRBJ2-7; D might be TRBD1 or TRBD2, each matching 6 bases. V was pared by 0 bases and J by 4 bases, with 11 bases between. The CDR3 is 14 residues long. CDR1 is SGDLS, CDR2 YYNGEE, per germline. The CDR3 protein is CASSVEWGAYEQYF. DNA for the CDR3: TGTGCCAGCAGCGTAGAATGGGGGGCTTACGAGCAGTACTTC.

The V gene is TRBV4-3, the J gene TRBJ1-3; D call uncertain. CDR1 and CDR2 from the germline V gene are LGHNA and YSLEER. The CDR3 is 12 amino acids. V dropped 5 bases and J dropped 4 bases, with 6 bases sitting between them. The CDR3 loop reads CASSYQGNTIYF. The CDR3 DNA is TGCGCCAGCAGCTACCAAGGAAACACCATATATTTT.

This clone showed up just a few times. V and J are TRBV10-3 and TRBJ2-1; 9 bases agree with TRBD2. CDR1 and CDR2 (germline): ENHRY, SYGVKD. The length of the CDR3 is 15 residues. The J segment lost 4 bases and the V segment lost 3 bases, leaving 4 bases of the junction unmatched. The CDR3 bases are TGTGCCATCAGTGAAAGCGGGAGGATGTACAATGAGCAGTTCTTC. Protein product: CAISESGRMYNEQFF.

The chain uses TRBV19 and TRBJ1-1, with 7 bases lining up with TRBD1. This CDR3 is 11 amino acids long. J gave up 8 bases and V 11 bases, and 8 bases lay outside the gene matches. The germline gives CDR1 LNHDA, CDR2 SQIVND (reference sequence). In DNA form, the CDR3 reads TGTGCCTCCAGGGGGGTCTCGGAAGCTTTCTTT. Amino acid sequence: CASRGVSEAFF. Looking up the rest from reference TRBV19 and TRBJ1-1 gives the full variable domain: DGGITQSPKYLFRKEGQNVTLSCEQNLNHDAMYWYRQDPGQGLRLIYYSQIVNDFQKGDIAEGYSVSREKKESFPLTVTSAQKNPTAFYLCASRGVSEAFFGQGTRLTVV.

The chain uses TRBV7-2 and TRBJ2-7; D is possibly TRBD1 (6 bases). V gave up 4 bases and J gave up 3 bases, with 13 bases separating them. The CDR3 runs to 14 residues. Germline V CDR1 and CDR2: SGHTA, FQGNSA. CDR3 residues: CASSSLGTIYEQYF. The CDR3 nucleotides read TGTGCCAGCAGCTCCTTAGGGACAATCTACGAGCAGTACTTC.

The V call is TRBV7-2, the J call TRBJ1-6; 8 bases are a match to TRBD1. CDR1 is SGHTA, CDR2 FQGNSA, per germline. This CDR3 spans 15 amino acids. The V gene end was trimmed by 6 bases and the J gene end by 7 bases; junction bases not matched to a gene: 8. CDR3 sequence: CASSSDREKNSPLHF. The CDR3 DNA reads TGTGCCAGCAGTTCGGACAGGGAGAAAAATTCACCCCTCCACTTT.

This clone was recorded once. The gene calls are TRBV7-8 and TRBJ2-3; TRBD1 is a possible D gene (8 bases). CDR1 and CDR2 (germline): SGHVS, FQNEAQ. V lost 5 bases to trimming and J lost 3 bases, with 21 bases between them. The CDR3 has 17 residues. CDR3 nucleotides: TGTGCCAGCAGCCCAAGGGGGGGCCAGGGGGCGACAGATACGCAGTATTTT. Protein product: CASSPRGGQGATDTQYF.

The J gene is TRBJ1-1, the V gene TRBV4-1, with TRBD1 matching 7 bases. The CDR3 spans 16 residues. From germline, CDR1 is MGHRA and CDR2 YSYEKL. After removal of 1 base from V and 1 base from J, the junction contained 6 bases not matched to a gene. The CDR3 nucleotides read TGCGCCAGCAGCCAAGCTCTGACAGGGAGGAACACTGAAGCTTTCTTT. It is translated as CASSQALTGRNTEAFF.

This chain joins TRBV28 and TRBJ1-3; the match to TRBD1 covers 8 bases. Germline loops: CDR1 MDHEN, CDR2 SYDVKM. The CDR3 is 13 amino acids. With 3 bases clipped from V and 9 bases from J, the junction kept 4 bases outside the gene matches. CDR3 in DNA: TGTGCCAGCAGTTTCAGGGGGCGAAGCACCATATATTTT. It codes for CASSFRGRSTIYF.

The CDR3 region has the DNA TGTGCCTGGAGTGGGATCGAAAAACTGTTTTTT. Protein: CAWSGIEKLFF. The chain links TRBV30 to TRBJ1-4; D uncertain. Germline V gives CDR1 GTSNPN, CDR2 SVGIG (reference sequence). V lost 1 base and J 8 bases, leaving 5 bases between the germline ends. The CDR3 is 11 residues long.

V and J are TRBV5-3 and TRBJ2-5; D assignment may be TRBD1 or TRBD2 (5 bases each). TRBV5-3 is an ORF, and what it does is uncertain. V lost 1 base and J 2 bases, leaving 15 bases between the germline ends. The CDR3 is made up of 16 amino acids. The CDR3 spells CARSLKEAGIQETQYF. In DNA form, the CDR3 reads TGTGCCAGAAGCTTGAAGGAGGCAGGGATACAAGAGACCCAGTACTTC.

The CDR3 is CASSLGPSTGELFF. The CDR3 DNA is TGTGCCAGCAGCTTAGGGCCGAGCACCGGGGAGCTGTTTTTT. The chain employs TRBV11-3 and TRBJ2-2; D remains ambiguous. V gave up 1 base and J gave up 4 bases, with 7 bases separating them. The CDR3 extends over 14 amino acids. Germline CDR1 is SGHNT and CDR2 is YENEEA. The entire variable domain, with the rest obtained from reference TRBV11-3 and TRBJ2-2, is as follows: EAGVVQSPRYKIIEKKQPVAFWCNPISGHNTLYWYLQNLGQGPELLIRYENEEAVDDSQLPKDRFSAERLKGVDSTLKIQPAELGDSAVYLCASSLGPSTGELFFGEGSRLTVL.

This clone has just one count. V gene TRBV5-4 combines with J gene TRBJ2-5; D might be TRBD1 or TRBD2, each matching 5 bases. The J call is uncertain, as TRBJ2-7 better fits the DNA end. Germline loops: CDR1 SGHNT, CDR2 YYREEE (reference sequence). The CDR3 consists of 13 residues. The CDR3 nucleotides read TGTGCCAGCAGCCAGCAGAGGGGCAACGAGCAGTACTTC. It yields the protein CASSQQRGNEQYF.

The CDR3 sequence: CASSDLISGRVEQFF. The CDR3 coding sequence is TGTGCCAGCAGTGACTTAATTAGCGGGAGGGTTGAGCAGTTCTTC. The gene calls are TRBV6-4 and TRBJ2-1, with TRBD2 matching over 11 bases. This CDR3 is 15 amino acids long. Germline assignment: CDR1 MRHNA and CDR2 SNTAGT. Germline trimming cut 1 base from V and 9 bases from J; bases unmatched to any gene: 5.

This clone was observed a few times. DNA for the CDR3: TGTGCCAGCAGTTTAAGGGGTCAAGGGGGAAATCAGCCCCAGCATTTT. Translating it yields CASSLRGQGGNQPQHF. V usage is TRBV28 and J usage is TRBJ1-5, with D tentatively TRBD1 (6 bases). V was trimmed by 2 bases and J by 4 bases, leaving 15 bases between them. This CDR3 region has 16 residues. CDR1 is MDHEN and CDR2 is SYDVKM in the germline V gene.

Notes on this clone: The sample holds other DNA sequences that translate to the same CDR3. The chain uses TRBV19 and TRBJ2-5; D is unclear. The germline gives CDR1 LNHDA, CDR2 SQIVND (reference sequence). With 1 base removed from V and 4 bases from J, the gap between germline ends came to 4 bases. This CDR3 spans 12 amino acids. The CDR3 sequence is CASSIGGETQYF. In DNA form, the CDR3 reads TGTGCCAGTAGTATAGGTGGAGAGACCCAGTACTTC.

The table lists this clone with a count of one. The genes are TRBV5-1 and TRBJ1-1, with D uncertain. V was shortened by 5 bases and J by 7 bases, with 12 bases between the two germline ends. CDR3 length equals 12 residues. CDR1 is SGHRS and CDR2 is YFSETQ in the germline V gene. The CDR3 loop is CASRIHGDEAFF. The CDR3 nucleotides are TGCGCCAGCAGAATCCACGGCGATGAAGCTTTCTTT.

V is TRBV7-2 and J is TRBJ1-5, with 7 nucleotides matching TRBD1. With 6 bases clipped from V and 2 bases from J, the junction kept 1 base outside the gene matches. This CDR3 is built from 13 residues. Germline V gives CDR1 SGHTA, CDR2 FQGNSA. In nucleotides, the CDR3 is TGTGCCAGCAGTGGACAGGGCAATCAGCCCCAGCATTTT. Translated: CASSGQGNQPQHF.

The chain recombines TRBV28 with TRBJ2-5; 11 positions agree with TRBD1. The J call is uncertain, as TRBJ2-7 better fits the DNA end. CDR3 length: 14 amino acids. The germline V gene encodes CDR1 MDHEN and CDR2 SYDVKM. Written as DNA, the CDR3 is TGTGCCAGCGTCGGGGGACAGGGGGGGTACGAGCAGTACTTC. It encodes CASVGGQGGYEQYF.

This clone was picked up a small number of times. DNA for the CDR3: TGTGCCAGTAGAATCGGAGGGGAGCAGTTCTTC. Amino acid sequence: CASRIGGEQFF. The genes are TRBV19 and TRBJ2-1; possible D gene TRBD2, 6 bases. CDR3 size: 11 residues. Trimming took off 6 bases at V and 10 bases at J, with 10 bases between the two ends. Germline lookup yields CDR1 LNHDA and CDR2 SQIVND (reference sequence).

This clone was found once. This chain links TRBV4-3 with TRBJ1-2; perhaps TRBD1 as D (5 bases). V shed 0 bases and J shed 2 bases, with 10 bases lying between them. The CDR3 is 15 amino acids. Per the germline V gene, CDR1 is LGHNA and CDR2 is YSLEER. The CDR3 here is CASSQDTGPNYGYTF. CDR3 DNA sequence: TGCGCCAGCAGCCAAGATACAGGACCAAACTATGGCTACACCTTC.

The rearrangement links TRBV11-2 to TRBJ1-2; weak D call: TRBD1 (5 bases). The CDR3 covers 14 residues. Looked up from germline, CDR1 is SGHAT and CDR2 is FQNNGV. V lost 5 bases, J lost 7 bases, and 17 bases lay in between. CDR3 in amino acids: CASSTRLDDSGYTF. The CDR3, as DNA: TGTGCCAGCAGCACACGCCTCGATGACAGTGGCTACACCTTC.

CDR3 amino acids: CASSYSRGGGDYGYTF. CDR3 DNA: TGTGCCAGCAGTTACTCGCGAGGGGGCGGTGACTATGGCTACACCTTC. This chain uses TRBV6-5 with TRBJ1-2, with 7 positions matching TRBD1. Germline V CDR1 and CDR2: MNHEY, SVGAGI. This CDR3 spans 16 amino acids. J was trimmed by 3 bases and V by 0 bases; bases with no gene match: 7.

This chain joins TRBV4-1 and TRBJ1-2, with a possible D match to TRBD1 (5 bases). The CDR3 sequence is 19 residues long. Per germline, CDR1 MGHRA and CDR2 YSYEKL. The germline V and J ends were trimmed by 3 bases and 2 bases, with 25 bases remaining between them. CDR3 region: CASSHGWQGDPGRNYGYTF. The CDR3 region has the DNA TGCGCCAGCAGCCATGGGTGGCAGGGCGACCCAGGTCGAAACTATGGCTACACCTTC.

V gene TRBV5-1 combines with J gene TRBJ2-3; TRBD2 matches at 7 bases. CDR1 and CDR2 (germline): SGHRS, YFSETQ. J gave up 5 bases and V 2 bases, and 8 bases lay outside the gene matches. The CDR3 is 15 amino acids. CDR3 nucleotide sequence: TGCGCCAGCAGCTTCGGGGGAGGGATTCAAGATACGCAGTATTTT. Its protein product is CASSFGGGIQDTQYF.

The genes are TRBV7-3 and TRBJ2-2; the D is unclear. Germline assignment: CDR1 SGHTA and CDR2 FQGTGA. The V and J ends lost 0 bases and 4 bases respectively, with 6 bases between them. This CDR3 contains 14 residues. CDR3 sequence reads: CASSLTGRTGELFF. In DNA, the CDR3 is TGTGCCAGCAGCTTAACAGGGCGCACCGGGGAGCTGTTTTTT.

The CDR3 reads CASSLKGVDTQYF. The DNA of the CDR3 is TGTGCCAGCAGTTTAAAAGGAGTAGATACGCAGTATTTT. The chain joins TRBV27 to TRBJ2-3; D remains ambiguous. This CDR3 is 13 amino acids long. Germline assignment: CDR1 MNHEY and CDR2 SMNVEV (reference sequence). Trimming removed 2 bases at V and 5 bases at J, with 8 bases between.

The gene calls are TRBV18 and TRBJ1-1; 11 nucleotides agree with TRBD1. Germline V gene data show CDR1 as KGHSH and CDR2 as LQKENI. The CDR3 runs 18 residues. The trim removed 1 base at V and 4 bases at J, leaving 11 bases unmatched. Here the CDR3 DNA reads TGTGCCAGCTCACCACGGACAGGGGGCATAACCGGGGGCACTGAAGCTTTCTTT. Protein sequence: CASSPRTGGITGGTEAFF.

As concerns this clone: One end of the junction is discordant with germline, which a read error may explain. The chain uses TRBV2 and TRBJ2-3; TRBD1 matches 7 bases. There are 19 residues in the CDR3. Looked up from germline, CDR1 is SNHLY and CDR2 is FYNNEI. As DNA, the CDR3 is TGTGCCGGCAGTGAAAAGGGACAGCTTGTGTTGCGGGGCACAGATACGCAGTATTTT. Its protein is CAGSEKGQLVLRGTDTQYF.

The chain employs TRBV11-2 and TRBJ2-2, with D unclear. Trimming left V 4 bases short and J 8 bases short, with 8 bases between. The CDR3 contains 12 residues. Germline V lookup: CDR1 SGHAT, CDR2 FQNNGV. Here the CDR3 DNA reads TGTGCCAGCAGCTCGAATGGGGGGGAGCTGTTTTTT. It codes for CASSSNGGELFF.

V and J are TRBV28 and TRBJ2-5; 7 bases fit TRBD2. This CDR3 has 15 amino acids. From germline, CDR1 is MDHEN and CDR2 SYDVKM. V lost 6 bases to trimming and J lost 3 bases; unmatched junction nucleotides: 10. In DNA, the CDR3 is TGTGCCAGCAGCCCCCCCGGGGCGGGGGAAGAGACCCAGTACTTC. Residues: CASSPPGAGEETQYF.